A selection of T cell receptor beta chains follows, all from one sample in a study of blood T cells in healthy people across ages. TCRdb passed the 5' RACE reads through MiXCR, listing each CDR3 protein once. The top ten hold over 15% of the sample, which has around 800,000 distinct CDR3 sequences, less than 60% seen once. The sample was blood. The receptor set was obtained from an older man in good health. Each CDR3 is given with its conserved first and last residue. The order of the fields is D gene, V gene, J gene, clone size, CDR3 protein, CDR3 DNA. D genes are given only for firm matches. Not all rows give a size; the values are once, few, many and, for expanded clones, a class.

>TRBD2|TRBV10-2|TRBJ2-3|NA
CASMSSGRAGTQYF
TGCGCCAGCATGAGTAGCGGGAGGGCAGGTACGCAGTATTTT
>NA|TRBV9|TRBJ1-1|many
CASSVAPNTEAFF
TGTGCCAGCAGCGTAGCACCGAACACTGAAGCTTTCTTT
>NA|TRBV7-9|TRBJ1-6|NA
CASSFRDGGNSPLHF
TGTGCCAGCAGCTTCAGGGACGGCGGTAATTCACCCCTCCACTTT
>NA|TRBV10-3|TRBJ2-7|NA
CAISEAGRPYEQYF
TGTGCCATTAGTGAGGCGGGACGGCCCTACGAGCAGTACTTC
>TRBD1|TRBV13|TRBJ2-6|NA
CASSKPGQGTGANVLTF
TGTGCCAGCAGCAAGCCGGGACAGGGGACTGGGGCCAACGTCCTGACTTTC
>NA|TRBV6-5|TRBJ2-7|many
CASTTGFNEQYF
TGTGCCAGCACCACAGGGTTCAACGAGCAGTACTTC
>TRBD1|TRBV20-1|TRBJ1-4|few
CSARLTGGNEKLFF
TGCAGTGCTAGATTGACAGGGGGTAATGAAAAACTGTTTTTT
>NA|TRBV7-3|TRBJ2-7|NA
CASSVMGGNEQYF
TGTGCCAGCAGCGTAATGGGGGGTAACGAGCAGTACTTC
>NA|TRBV6-5|TRBJ1-5|NA
CASRPGFSNQPQHF
TGTGCCAGCAGACCCGGGTTTAGCAATCAGCCCCAGCATTTT
>TRBD1|TRBV3-1|TRBJ1-5|NA
CASSLGTAGLNQPQHF
TGTGCCAGCAGCCTCGGGACAGCGGGATTGAATCAGCCCCAGCATTTT
>NA|TRBV4-2|TRBJ2-1|once
CASSQESAQRGSYNEQFF
TGTGCCAGCAGCCAAGAATCTGCCCAGCGAGGGTCCTACAATGAGCAGTTCTTC
>NA|TRBV12-3/TRBV12-4|TRBJ1-5|NA
CASSLGHSSNQPQHF
TGTGCCAGCAGTTTAGGACACTCTAGCAATCAGCCCCAGCATTTT
>NA|TRBV9|TRBJ2-7|many
CASSDGSYEQYF
TGTGCCAGCAGCGATGGCTCCTACGAGCAGTACTTC
>NA|TRBV12-3/TRBV12-4|TRBJ2-3|NA
CASSFGGGTDMQYF
TGTGCCAGCAGTTTCGGAGGGGGCACAGATATGCAGTATTTT
>NA|TRBV6-6|TRBJ2-6|NA
CASSYSGSGSGTNVLTF
TGTGCCAGCAGCTACTCAGGGTCGGGCTCTGGGACCAACGTCCTGACTTTC
>NA|TRBV9|TRBJ2-1|NA
CASSVGIGLGEQFF
TGTGCCAGCAGCGTAGGAATAGGGTTGGGGGAGCAGTTCTTC
>NA|TRBV27|TRBJ2-1|NA
CASSLYGESSYNEQFF
TGTGCCAGCAGTTTATACGGCGAGAGCTCCTACAATGAGCAGTTCTTC
>NA|TRBV10-3|TRBJ1-1|NA
CAISVAGMGTEAFF
TGTGCCATCAGTGTTGCAGGCATGGGCACTGAAGCTTTCTTT
>NA|TRBV28|TRBJ1-5|NA
CASSPPTQPQHF
TGTGCCAGCAGTCCCCCTACTCAGCCCCAGCATTTT
>TRBD2|TRBV20-1|TRBJ2-1|many
CSADSSAGGFDEQFF
TGCAGTGCGGACTCCTCAGCGGGAGGGTTCGATGAGCAGTTCTTC
>TRBD1|TRBV2|TRBJ1-2|many
CASSADRDYGYTF
TGTGCCAGCAGTGCGGACAGGGACTATGGCTACACCTTC
>NA|TRBV11-3|TRBJ2-3|NA
CASSLGPPDTQYF
TGTGCCAGCAGCTTGGGACCCCCAGATACGCAGTATTTT
>NA|TRBV27|TRBJ2-5|few
CASSPLRQVGIFGQYF
TGTGCCAGCAGTCCCTTAAGACAGGTTGGAATTTTCGGGCAGTACTTC
>NA|TRBV7-2|TRBJ1-1|few
CASSYSNTEAFF
TGTGCCAGCAGCTACTCGAACACTGAAGCTTTCTTT
>NA|TRBV5-1|TRBJ2-7|NA
CASSFTGYNEQYF
TGCGCCAGCAGCTTCACAGGGTACAATGAGCAGTACTTC
>NA|TRBV7-9|TRBJ2-3|NA
CASSLNGRTGTDTQYF
TGTGCCAGCAGCTTAAACGGGAGAACGGGCACAGATACGCAGTATTTT
>TRBD1|TRBV28|TRBJ2-3|few
CASQGADGHYTQYF
TGTGCCAGCCAGGGGGCGGACGGCCACTATACGCAGTATTTT
>NA|TRBV9|TRBJ2-7|once
CASSVGGSEQYF
TGTGCCAGCAGCGTAGGGGGATCCGAGCAGTACTTC
>TRBD2|TRBV5-1|TRBJ2-5|many
CASSPGTSHNEQYF
TGCGCCAGCAGCCCGGGGACTAGCCACAATGAGCAGTACTTC
>TRBD2|TRBV12-3/TRBV12-4|TRBJ2-1|NA
CASSLAGGGLGEQFF
TGTGCCAGCAGTCTAGCGGGAGGGGGGCTTGGTGAGCAGTTCTTC
>TRBD2|TRBV3-1|TRBJ2-1|NA
CASSSTAGVWVEQFF
TGTGCCAGCAGTTCCACAGCGGGAGTATGGGTTGAGCAGTTCTTC
>TRBD1|TRBV5-1|TRBJ1-1|NA
CASSSPQGAGNTEAFF
TGCGCCAGCAGCTCGCCACAGGGGGCTGGGAACACTGAAGCTTTCTTT
>NA|TRBV7-3|TRBJ1-2|NA
CASSPGKTNYGYTF
TGTGCCAGCAGCCCAGGGAAAACTAACTATGGCTACACCTTC
>NA|TRBV6-6|TRBJ2-7|NA
CASKTGSYEQYF
TGTGCCAGTAAGACAGGTAGCTACGAGCAGTACTTC
>TRBD2|TRBV20-1|TRBJ2-7|NA
CSARGGGGRICEQYF
TGCAGTGCTCGCGGTGGAGGCGGGAGGATCTGCGAGCAGTACTTC
>TRBD2|TRBV7-2|TRBJ2-5|NA
CVSSLGRLAGFQETQYF
TGTGTCAGCAGCTTAGGGAGACTAGCGGGGTTCCAAGAGACCCAGTACTTC
>NA|TRBV20-1|TRBJ2-1|NA
CSGWWGSYNEQFF
TGCAGTGGGTGGTGGGGGTCCTACAATGAGCAGTTCTTC
>TRBD1|TRBV7-2|TRBJ1-6|NA
CASSSDRGSESPLHF
TGTGCCAGCAGCTCCGACAGGGGGTCGGAATCACCCCTCCACTTT
>NA|TRBV30|TRBJ2-3|NA
CAWSVAGADTQYF
TGTGCCTGGAGTGTAGCAGGGGCAGATACGCAGTATTTT
>NA|TRBV4-1|TRBJ2-3|NA
CASSQGGGAGDTQYF
TGCGCCAGCAGCCAAGGAGGAGGGGCCGGAGATACGCAGTATTTT
>TRBD1|TRBV3-1|TRBJ2-7|NA
CASSHRTGRISDEQYF
TGTGCCAGCAGCCACAGGACAGGGAGGATTTCAGACGAGCAGTACTTC
>TRBD1|TRBV5-5|TRBJ2-4|NA
CASSLGTGGHQQYF
TGTGCCAGCAGCTTGGGGACAGGGGGCCACCAGCAGTACTTC